The clone carrying this T cell receptor beta chain turned up a few times. These data belong to a study of T-cell reconstitution after alpha-beta-depleted transplantation in children. V was clipped by 7 bases and J by 4 bases, with 20 bases between them. The V gene's germline CDR1 is SQVTM and CDR2 ANQGSEA. CDR3 length: 14 amino acids. Preparation of the TCRbeta library used unique molecular identifiers. MiXCR was run by TCRdb on the PCR reads, yielding one entry per CDR3 protein. The top ten hold around 4% of the sample, which has nearly 400,000 distinct CDR3 sequences, approximately 20% seen once. The chain is built from TRBV29-1 and TRBJ2-7; D is unresolved. The material was PBMCs from the stem cell graft donor, obtained from the stem cell graft. The source is a human donor who donated a stem cell graft to a child with acute myeloid leukemia. CDR3 in DNA: TGCAGCGCTCGTGGTAGGGATAATGGATACGAGCAGTACTTC. This translates into CSARGRDNGYEQYF.